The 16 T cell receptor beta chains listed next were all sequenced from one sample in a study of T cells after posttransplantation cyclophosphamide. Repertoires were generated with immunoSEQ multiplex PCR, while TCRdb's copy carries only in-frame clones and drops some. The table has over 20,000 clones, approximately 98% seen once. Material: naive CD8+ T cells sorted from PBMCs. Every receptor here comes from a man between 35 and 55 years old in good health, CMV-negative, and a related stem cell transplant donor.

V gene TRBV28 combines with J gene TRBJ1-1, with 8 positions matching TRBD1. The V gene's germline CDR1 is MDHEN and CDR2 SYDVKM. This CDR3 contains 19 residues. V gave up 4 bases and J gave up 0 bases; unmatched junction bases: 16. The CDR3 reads CASSSPVIRTGFMNTEAFF. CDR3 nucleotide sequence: TGTGCCAGCAGTTCCCCCGTAATACGGACAGGGTTTATGAACACTGAAGCTTTCTTT. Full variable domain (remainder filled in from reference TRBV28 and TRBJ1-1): DVKVTQSSRYLVKRTGEKVFLECVQDMDHENMFWYRQDPGLGLRLIYFSYDVKMKEKGDIPEGYSVSREKKERFSLILESASTNQTSMYLCASSSPVIRTGFMNTEAFFGQGTRLTVV.

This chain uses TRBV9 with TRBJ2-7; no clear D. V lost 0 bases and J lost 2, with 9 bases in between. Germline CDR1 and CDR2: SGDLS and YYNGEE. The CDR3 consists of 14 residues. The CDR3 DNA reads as TGTGCCAGCAGCGTAGGACTTCCCACCTACGAGCAGTACTTC. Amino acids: CASSVGLPTYEQYF.

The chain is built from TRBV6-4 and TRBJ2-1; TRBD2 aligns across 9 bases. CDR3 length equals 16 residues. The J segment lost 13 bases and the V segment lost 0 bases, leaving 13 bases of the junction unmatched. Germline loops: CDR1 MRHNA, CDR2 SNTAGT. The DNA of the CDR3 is TGTGCCAGCAGTGACTCCTTTGGACTAGCGCTAAGTCTCCAGTTCTTC. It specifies CASSDSFGLALSLQFF.

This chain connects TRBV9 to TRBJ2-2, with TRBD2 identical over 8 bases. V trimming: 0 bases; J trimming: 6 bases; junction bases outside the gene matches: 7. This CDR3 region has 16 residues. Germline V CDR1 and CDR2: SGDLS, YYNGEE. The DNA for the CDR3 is TGTGCCAGCAGCGTAGGAGGCGGAGCGGGAGCCGGGGAGCTGTTTTTT. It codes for CASSVGGGAGAGELFF. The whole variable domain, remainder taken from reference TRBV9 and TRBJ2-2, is DSGVTQTPKHLITATGQRVTLRCSPRSGDLSVYWYQQSLDQGLQFLIQYYNGEERAKGNILERFSAQQFPDLHSELNLSSLELGDSALYFCASSVGGGAGAGELFFGEGSRLTVL.

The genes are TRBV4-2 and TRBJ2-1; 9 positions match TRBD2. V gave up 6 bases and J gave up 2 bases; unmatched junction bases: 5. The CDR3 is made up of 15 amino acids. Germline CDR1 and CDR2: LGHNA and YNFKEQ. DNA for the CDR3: TGTGCCAGCAGTCTCAGCGGGAGGCCCTACAATGAGCAGTTCTTC. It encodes CASSLSGRPYNEQFF.

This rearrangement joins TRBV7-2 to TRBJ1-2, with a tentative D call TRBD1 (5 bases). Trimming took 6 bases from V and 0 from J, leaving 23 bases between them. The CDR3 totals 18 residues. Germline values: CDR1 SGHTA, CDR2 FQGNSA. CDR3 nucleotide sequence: TGTGCCAGCAGTACCGGGGGAGATTCGAGGTACTCTAACTATGGCTACACCTTC. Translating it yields CASSTGGDSRYSNYGYTF. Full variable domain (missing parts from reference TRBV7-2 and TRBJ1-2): GAGVSQSPSNKVTEKGKDVELRCDPISGHTALYWYRQSLGQGLEFLIYFQGNSAPDKSGLPSDRFSAERTGGSVSTLTIQRTQQEDSAVYLCASSTGGDSRYSNYGYTFGSGTRLTVV.

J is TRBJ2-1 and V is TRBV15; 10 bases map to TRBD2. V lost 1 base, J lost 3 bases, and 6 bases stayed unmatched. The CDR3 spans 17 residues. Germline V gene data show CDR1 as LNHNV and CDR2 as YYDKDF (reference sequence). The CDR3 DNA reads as TGTGCCACCAGCAGAGCTGCTAGCGGGAGTGGCTACAATGAGCAGTTCTTC. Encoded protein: CATSRAASGSGYNEQFF.

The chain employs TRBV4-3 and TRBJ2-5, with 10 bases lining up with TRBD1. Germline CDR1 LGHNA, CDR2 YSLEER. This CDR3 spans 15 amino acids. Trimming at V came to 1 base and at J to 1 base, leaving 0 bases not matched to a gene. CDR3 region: CASSQGTGGQETQYF. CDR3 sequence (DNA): TGCGCCAGCAGCCAAGGGACAGGGGGCCAAGAGACCCAGTACTTC.

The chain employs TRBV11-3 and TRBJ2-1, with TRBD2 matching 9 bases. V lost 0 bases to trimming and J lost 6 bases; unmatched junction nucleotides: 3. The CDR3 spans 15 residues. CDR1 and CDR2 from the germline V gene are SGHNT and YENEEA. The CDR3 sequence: CASSLEEREVNEQFF. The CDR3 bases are TGTGCCAGCAGCTTAGAAGAGCGGGAGGTCAATGAGCAGTTCTTC.

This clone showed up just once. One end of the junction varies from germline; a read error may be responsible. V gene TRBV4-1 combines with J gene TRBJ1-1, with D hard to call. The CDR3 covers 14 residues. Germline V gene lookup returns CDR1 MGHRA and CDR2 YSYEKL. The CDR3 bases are TGTGCCAGCAGCCAAGATCGGGAAGTTCCTGAAGCTTTCTTT. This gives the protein CASSQDREVPEAFF.

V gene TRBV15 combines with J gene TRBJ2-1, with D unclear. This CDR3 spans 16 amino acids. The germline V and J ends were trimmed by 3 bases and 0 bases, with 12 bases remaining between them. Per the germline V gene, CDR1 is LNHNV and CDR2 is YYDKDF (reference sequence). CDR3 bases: TGTGCCACCAGCAGGGAAGCGCTTAGCTCCTACAATGAGCAGTTCTTC. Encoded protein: CATSREALSSYNEQFF.

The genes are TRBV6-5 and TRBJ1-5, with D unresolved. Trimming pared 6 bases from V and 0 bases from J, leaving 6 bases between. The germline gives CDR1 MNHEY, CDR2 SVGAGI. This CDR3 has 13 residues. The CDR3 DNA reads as TGTGCCAGCAGACAGTATAGCAATCAGCCCCAGCATTTT. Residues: CASRQYSNQPQHF.

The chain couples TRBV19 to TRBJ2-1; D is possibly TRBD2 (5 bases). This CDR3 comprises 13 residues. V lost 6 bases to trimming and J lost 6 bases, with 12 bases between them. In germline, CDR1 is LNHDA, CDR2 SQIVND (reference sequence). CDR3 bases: TGTGCCAGTAGCCTGCCGGGATTCAATGAGCAGTTCTTC. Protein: CASSLPGFNEQFF.

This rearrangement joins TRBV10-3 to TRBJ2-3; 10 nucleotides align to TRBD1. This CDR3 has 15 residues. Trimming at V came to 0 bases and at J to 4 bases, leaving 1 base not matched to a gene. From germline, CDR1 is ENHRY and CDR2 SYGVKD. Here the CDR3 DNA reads TGTGCCATCAGTGAGTCGACAGGGGGCCCAGATACGCAGTATTTT. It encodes CAISESTGGPDTQYF.

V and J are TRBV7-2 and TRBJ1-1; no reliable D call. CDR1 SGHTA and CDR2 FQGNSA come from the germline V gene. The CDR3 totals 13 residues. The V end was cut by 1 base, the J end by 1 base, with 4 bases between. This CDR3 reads CASSLDRNTEAFF. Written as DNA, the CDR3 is TGTGCCAGCAGCTTAGACAGGAACACTGAAGCTTTCTTT.

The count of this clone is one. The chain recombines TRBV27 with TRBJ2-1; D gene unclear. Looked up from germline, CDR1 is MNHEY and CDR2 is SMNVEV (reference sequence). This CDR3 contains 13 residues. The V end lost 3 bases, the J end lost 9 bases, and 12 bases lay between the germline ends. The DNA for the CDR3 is TGTGCCAGCAGTTTGCGGCTAGTTGGTGAGCAGTTCTTC. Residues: CASSLRLVGEQFF.